This T cell receptor (beta chain) originates from a study of identical twins. V shed 4 bases and J 10 bases; nucleotides not matched to a gene: 10. Germline-derived CDR1 and CDR2 are MNHEY and SVGAGI. The CDR3 has 14 amino acids. This clonotype has just a few counts. TCRdb reprocessed the 5' RACE reads via MiXCR and lists one record per CDR3 protein. The repertoire consists of some 500,000 distinct CDR3 sequences, with 20% to 25% occurring once and the leading ten covering around 1%. These same records also appear under a second study, on T cells expressing NK-cell markers. Per that study: Among the experiments, several used an anti-gamma-delta TCR antibody to restrict sorting to alpha-beta TCR T cells.

The receptor was derived from a woman between 18 and 29 years old in good health. The gene calls are TRBV6-5 and TRBJ2-7, with 10 bases that match TRBD2. Sequenced material: CD4+ T cells sorted from blood. CDR3 DNA: TGTGCCAGCAGTTTTATTAGCGGGGGGACGGAACAGTACTTC. This encodes CASSFISGGTEQYF.